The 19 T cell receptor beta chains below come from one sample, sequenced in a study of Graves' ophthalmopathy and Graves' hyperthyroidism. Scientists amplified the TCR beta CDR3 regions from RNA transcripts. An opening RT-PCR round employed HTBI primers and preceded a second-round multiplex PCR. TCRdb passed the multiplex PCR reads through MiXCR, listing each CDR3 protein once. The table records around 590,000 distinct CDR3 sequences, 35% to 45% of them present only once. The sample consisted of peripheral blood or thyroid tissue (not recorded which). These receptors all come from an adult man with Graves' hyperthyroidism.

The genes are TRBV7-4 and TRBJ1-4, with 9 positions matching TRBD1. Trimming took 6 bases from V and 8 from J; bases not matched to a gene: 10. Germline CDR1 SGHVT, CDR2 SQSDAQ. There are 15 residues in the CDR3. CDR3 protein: CASSEQGQGGEKLFF. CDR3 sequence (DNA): TGTGCCAGCAGTGAACAGGGACAGGGAGGGGAAAAACTGTTTTTT.

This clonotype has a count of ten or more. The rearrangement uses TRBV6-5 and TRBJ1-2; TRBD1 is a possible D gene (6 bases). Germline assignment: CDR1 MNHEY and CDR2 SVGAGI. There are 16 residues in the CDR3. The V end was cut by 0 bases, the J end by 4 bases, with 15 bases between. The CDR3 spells CASSYSVQGSVYGYTF. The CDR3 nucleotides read TGTGCCAGCAGTTACTCGGTTCAGGGGTCGGTCTATGGCTACACCTTC.

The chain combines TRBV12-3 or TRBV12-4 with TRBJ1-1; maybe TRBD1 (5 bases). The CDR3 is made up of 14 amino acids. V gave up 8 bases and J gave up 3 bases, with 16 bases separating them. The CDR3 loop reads CASSPMWGDTEAFF. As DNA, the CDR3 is TGTGCCAGCTCACCGATGTGGGGGGACACTGAAGCTTTCTTT.

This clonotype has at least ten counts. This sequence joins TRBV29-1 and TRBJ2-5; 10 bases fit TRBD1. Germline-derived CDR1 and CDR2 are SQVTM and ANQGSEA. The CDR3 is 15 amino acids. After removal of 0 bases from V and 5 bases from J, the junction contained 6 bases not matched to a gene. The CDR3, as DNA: TGCAGCGTTGAAGATTGGGACAGGGGTGGGGAGACCCAGTACTTC. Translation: CSVEDWDRGGETQYF. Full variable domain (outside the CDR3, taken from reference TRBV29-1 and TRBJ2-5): SAVISQKPSRDICQRGTSLTIQCQVDSQVTMMFWYRQQPGQSLTLIATANQGSEATYESGFVIDKFPISRPNLTFSTLTVSNMSPEDSSIYLCSVEDWDRGGETQYFGPGTRLLVL.

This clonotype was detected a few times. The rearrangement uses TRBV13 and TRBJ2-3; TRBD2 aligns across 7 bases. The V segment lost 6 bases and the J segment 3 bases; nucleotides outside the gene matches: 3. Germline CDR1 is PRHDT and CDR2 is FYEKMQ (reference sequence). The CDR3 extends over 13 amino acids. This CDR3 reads CASRRLATDTQYF. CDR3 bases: TGTGCCAGCAGAAGACTAGCAACAGATACGCAGTATTTT.

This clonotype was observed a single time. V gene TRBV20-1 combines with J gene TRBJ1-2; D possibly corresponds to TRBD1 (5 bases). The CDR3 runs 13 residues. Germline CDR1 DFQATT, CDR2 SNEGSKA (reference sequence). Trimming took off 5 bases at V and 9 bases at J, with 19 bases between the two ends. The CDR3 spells CSAGALGQGRYTF. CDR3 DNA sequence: TGCAGTGCTGGAGCGCTGGGGCAGGGCCGCTACACCTTC.

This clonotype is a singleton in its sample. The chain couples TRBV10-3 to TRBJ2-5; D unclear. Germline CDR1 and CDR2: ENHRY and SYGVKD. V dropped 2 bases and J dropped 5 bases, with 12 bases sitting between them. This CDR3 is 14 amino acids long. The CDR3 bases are TGTGCCATCAGTGAGGGGCATCTGATCGAGACCCAGTACTTC. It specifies CAISEGHLIETQYF.

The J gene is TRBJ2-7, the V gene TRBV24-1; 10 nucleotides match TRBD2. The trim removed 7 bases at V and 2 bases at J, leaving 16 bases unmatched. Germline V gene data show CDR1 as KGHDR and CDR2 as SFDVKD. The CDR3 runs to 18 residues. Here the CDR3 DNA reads TGTGCCACCAGCAGCCCCACTGGGGGTAGCGGGAGGACCTACGAGCAGTACTTC. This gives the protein CATSSPTGGSGRTYEQYF.

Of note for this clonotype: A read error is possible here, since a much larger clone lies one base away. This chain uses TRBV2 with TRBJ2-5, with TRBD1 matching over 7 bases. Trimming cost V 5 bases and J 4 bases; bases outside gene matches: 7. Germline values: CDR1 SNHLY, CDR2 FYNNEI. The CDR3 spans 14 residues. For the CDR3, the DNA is TGTGCCAGCAGTACAGGGGAAAGGGTAGAGACCCAGTACTTC. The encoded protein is CASSTGERVETQYF.

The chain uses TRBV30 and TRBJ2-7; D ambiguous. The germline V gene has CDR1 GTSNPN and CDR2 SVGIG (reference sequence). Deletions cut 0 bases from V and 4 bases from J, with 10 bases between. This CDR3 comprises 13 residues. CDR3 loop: CAWSVGTGYEQYF. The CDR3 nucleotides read TGTGCCTGGAGTGTAGGAACGGGTTACGAGCAGTACTTC.

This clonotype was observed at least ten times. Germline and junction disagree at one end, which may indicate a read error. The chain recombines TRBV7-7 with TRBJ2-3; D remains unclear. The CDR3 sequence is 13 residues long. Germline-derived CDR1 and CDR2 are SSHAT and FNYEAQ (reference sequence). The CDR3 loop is CASSLGTDLMQYF. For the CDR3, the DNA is TGTGCTAGCAGCTTAGGAACGGACCTTATGCAGTATTTT.

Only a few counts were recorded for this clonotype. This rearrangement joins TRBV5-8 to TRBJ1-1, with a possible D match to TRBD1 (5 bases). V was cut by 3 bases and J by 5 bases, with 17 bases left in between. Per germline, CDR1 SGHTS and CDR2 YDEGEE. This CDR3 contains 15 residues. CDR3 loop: CASSSPRDGTTEAFF. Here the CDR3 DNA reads TGTGCCAGCAGCTCGCCTCGGGACGGTACGACTGAAGCTTTCTTT.

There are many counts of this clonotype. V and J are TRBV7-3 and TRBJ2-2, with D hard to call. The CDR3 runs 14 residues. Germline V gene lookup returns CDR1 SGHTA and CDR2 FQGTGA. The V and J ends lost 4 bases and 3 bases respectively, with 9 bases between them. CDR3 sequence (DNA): TGTGCCAGCAGCTCCCGTCCAGACACCGGGGAGCTGTTTTTT. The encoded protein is CASSSRPDTGELFF.

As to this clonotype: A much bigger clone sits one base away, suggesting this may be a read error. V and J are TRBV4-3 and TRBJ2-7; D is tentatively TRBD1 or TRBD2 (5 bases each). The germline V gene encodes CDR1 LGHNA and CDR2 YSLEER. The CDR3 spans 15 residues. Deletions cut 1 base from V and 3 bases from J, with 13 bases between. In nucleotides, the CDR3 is TGCGCCAGCAGCCAAGTCCCGGGACGGAGCTACGAGCAGTACTTC. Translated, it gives CASSQVPGRSYEQYF.

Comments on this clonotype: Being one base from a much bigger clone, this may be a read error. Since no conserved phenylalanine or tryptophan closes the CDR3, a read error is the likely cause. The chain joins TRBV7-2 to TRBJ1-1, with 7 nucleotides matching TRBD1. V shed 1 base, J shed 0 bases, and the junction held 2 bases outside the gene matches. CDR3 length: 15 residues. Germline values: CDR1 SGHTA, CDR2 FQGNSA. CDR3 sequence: CASSLGDSMNTEAFL. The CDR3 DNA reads TGTGCCAGCAGCTTAGGGGACAGCATGAACACTGAAGCTTTCCTT.

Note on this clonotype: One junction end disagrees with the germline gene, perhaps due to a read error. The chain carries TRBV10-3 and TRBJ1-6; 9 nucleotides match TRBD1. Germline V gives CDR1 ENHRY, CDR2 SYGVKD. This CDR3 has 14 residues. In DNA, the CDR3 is TGTGCCAGCAGTTTGACAGGGGGTGCTTCACCCCTCCACTTT. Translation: CASSLTGGASPLHF.

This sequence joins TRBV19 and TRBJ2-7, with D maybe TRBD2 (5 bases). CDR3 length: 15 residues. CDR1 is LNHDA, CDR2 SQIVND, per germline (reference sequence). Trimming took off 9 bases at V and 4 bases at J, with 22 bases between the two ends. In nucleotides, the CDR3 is TGTGCCAGCAGAAGCCCGCGCGGGTGGCGGTACGAGCAGTACTTC. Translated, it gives CASRSPRGWRYEQYF.

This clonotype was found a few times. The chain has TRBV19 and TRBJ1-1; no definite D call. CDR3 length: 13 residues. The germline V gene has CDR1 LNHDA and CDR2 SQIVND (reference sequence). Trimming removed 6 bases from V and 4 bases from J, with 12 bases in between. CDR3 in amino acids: CASRSVGGTEAFF. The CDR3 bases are TGTGCCAGTAGATCCGTCGGCGGCACTGAAGCTTTCTTT.

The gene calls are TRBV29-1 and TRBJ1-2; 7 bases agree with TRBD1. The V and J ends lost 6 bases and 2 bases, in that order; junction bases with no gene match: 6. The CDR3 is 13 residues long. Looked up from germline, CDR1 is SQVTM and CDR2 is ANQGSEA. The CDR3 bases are TGCAGCGTACAGGGACAGCCGAACTATGGCTACACCTTC. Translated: CSVQGQPNYGYTF.